A single sample is the source of the 22 T cell receptor beta chains below, sequenced in a study of T cells in pancreatic ductal adenocarcinoma. The selected patients with pancreatic ductal adenocarcinoma had surgery but no neoadjuvant therapy. The table came from immunoSEQ multiplex PCR; TCRdb's copy has only in-frame clones and leaves some out. The profile shows approximately 11,000 clones, roughly 89% of them singletons. Sequenced input: PBMCs. These receptors were collected from a human donor with pancreatic ductal adenocarcinoma.

This chain joins TRBV7-2 and TRBJ2-7; 13 bases match TRBD2. CDR1 is SGHTA, CDR2 FQGNSA, per germline. The V gene end was trimmed by 3 bases and the J gene end by 3 bases; junction bases not matched to a gene: 2. The CDR3 is 15 residues long. This CDR3 reads CASSFGLAGDYEQYF. The CDR3 DNA sequence: TGTGCCAGCAGCTTTGGACTAGCGGGAGACTACGAGCAGTACTTC.

This clone was recorded a few times. The chain couples TRBV14 to TRBJ2-3, with D possibly being TRBD2 (7 bases). Germline CDR1 is SGHDN and CDR2 is FVKESK. The CDR3 extends over 13 amino acids. V lost 5 bases to trimming and J lost 6 bases, with 12 bases between them. This CDR3 reads CASSWGGRDTQYF. Here the CDR3 DNA reads TGTGCCAGCAGCTGGGGGGGCCGGGATACGCAGTATTTT. The complete variable domain, with remaining parts taken from reference TRBV14 and TRBJ2-3, reads EAGVTQFPSHSVIEKGQTVTLRCDPISGHDNLYWYRRVMGKEIKFLLHFVKESKQDESGMPNNRFLAERTGGTYSTLKVQPAELEDSGVYFCASSWGGRDTQYFGPGTRLTVL.

The gene calls are TRBV5-1 and TRBJ1-4; tentatively, D is TRBD1 (6 bases). This CDR3 spans 14 amino acids. Per the germline V gene, CDR1 is SGHRS and CDR2 is YFSETQ. Trimming left V 7 bases short and J 4 bases short, with 14 bases between. The chain's CDR3 is CASQRGGGNEKLFF. CDR3 nucleotides: TGCGCCAGCCAAAGAGGGGGGGGTAATGAAAAACTGTTTTTT. The full variable domain, its missing parts supplied by reference TRBV5-1 and TRBJ1-4, is KAGVTQTPRYLIKTRGQQVTLSCSPISGHRSVSWYQQTPGQGLQFLFEYFSETQRNKGNFPGRFSGRQFSNSRSEMNVSTLELGDSALYLCASQRGGGNEKLFFGSGTQLSVL.

V is TRBV7-2 and J is TRBJ1-2; the D gene is possibly TRBD1 (6 bases). The ends were cut back, 0 bases at V and 4 bases at J, with 12 bases in the middle. Germline CDR1 reads SGHTA; CDR2 reads FQGNSA. The CDR3 has 15 amino acids. CDR3 amino acids: CASSLAQGTTYGYTF. CDR3 nucleotide sequence: TGTGCCAGCAGCTTAGCGCAGGGGACAACCTATGGCTACACCTTC.

The chain carries TRBV5-6 and TRBJ2-3; TRBD1 matches at 7 bases. The length of the CDR3 is 14 residues. Trimming removed 3 bases from V and 3 bases from J; junction bases left unmatched: 4. Germline CDR1 reads SGHDT; CDR2 reads YYEEEE. The CDR3 region is CASSYQQGTDTQYF. DNA for the CDR3: TGTGCCAGCAGCTACCAACAGGGGACAGATACGCAGTATTTT.

This clone has a single count. CDR3 sequence: CASSDAQGTGGNEQYF. Written as DNA, the CDR3 is TGTGCCAGCAGCGATGCCCAGGGGACAGGGGGAAACGAGCAGTACTTC. The chain links TRBV7-6 to TRBJ2-7, with 11 bases aligning to TRBD1. From germline, CDR1 is SGHVS and CDR2 FNYEAQ. Trimming cost V 5 bases and J 5 bases; bases outside gene matches: 11. CDR3 length: 16 amino acids.

The J gene is TRBJ2-1, the V gene TRBV19; TRBD1 matches at 12 bases. This CDR3 has 14 amino acids. Germline trimming cut 8 bases from V and 6 bases from J; bases unmatched to any gene: 5. Germline V gene data show CDR1 as LNHDA and CDR2 as SQIVND (reference sequence). The CDR3 loop is CASSRDRGPNEQFF. CDR3 in DNA: TGTGCCAGTTCCCGGGACAGGGGGCCCAATGAGCAGTTCTTC.

The count of this clone is one. This chain uses TRBV5-6 with TRBJ1-1, with D possibly TRBD1 on 6 matching bases. The germline V gene encodes CDR1 SGHDT and CDR2 YYEEEE. Trimming left V 0 bases short and J 7 bases short, with 13 bases between. The CDR3 totals 14 residues. The CDR3 bases are TGTGCCAGCAGCTTGGTCCGGGGGCTGAGTGAAGCTTTCTTT. Its protein product is CASSLVRGLSEAFF.

The rearrangement joins TRBV2 to TRBJ2-5, with 9 bases identical to TRBD2. The CDR3 has 15 residues. The ends lost 11 bases at V and 4 bases at J; junction bases unmatched: 14. Germline values: CDR1 SNHLY, CDR2 FYNNEI. This CDR3 reads CAPRVAGANRETQYF. As DNA, the CDR3 is TGTGCCCCTCGGGTAGCGGGAGCCAACCGAGAGACCCAGTACTTC.

The chain employs TRBV30 and TRBJ1-5; D is perhaps TRBD1 (6 bases). V lost 0 bases, J lost 7 bases, and 16 bases lay in between. Germline CDR1 reads GTSNPN; CDR2 reads SVGIG (reference sequence). This CDR3 has 15 residues. CDR3 amino acids: CAWSVGGGGHQPQHF. The CDR3 DNA follows: TGTGCCTGGAGTGTGGGGGGAGGGGGGCACCAGCCCCAGCATTTT.

J is TRBJ2-5 and V is TRBV29-1; possibly TRBD1 or TRBD2 for D (6 bases each). Germline assignment: CDR1 SQVTM and CDR2 ANQGSEA. The CDR3 has 14 amino acids. V lost 4 bases to trimming and J lost 1 base, with 13 bases between them. This chain's CDR3 is CSVGLRGPQETQYF. As DNA, the CDR3 is TGCAGCGTTGGCCTCCGGGGGCCCCAAGAGACCCAGTACTTC. The variable domain in full, with the rest retrieved from reference TRBV29-1 and TRBJ2-5, is SAVISQKPSRDICQRGTSLTIQCQVDSQVTMMFWYRQQPGQSLTLIATANQGSEATYESGFVIDKFPISRPNLTFSTLTVSNMSPEDSSIYLCSVGLRGPQETQYFGPGTRLLVL.

This clone was seen just once. V usage is TRBV11-3 and J usage is TRBJ2-3; 9 bases are shared with TRBD2. Germline CDR1 is SGHNT and CDR2 is YENEEA. The CDR3 has 15 amino acids. V trimming: 2 bases; J trimming: 1 base; junction bases outside the gene matches: 1. DNA of the CDR3: TGTGCCAGCAGCTTACGGACTAGCGGCACAGATACGCAGTATTTT. Translation gives CASSLRTSGTDTQYF.

The genes are TRBV5-6 and TRBJ1-5, with D unresolved. V was trimmed by 2 bases and J by 3 bases, leaving 9 bases between them. This CDR3 region has 14 residues. Germline loops: CDR1 SGHDT, CDR2 YYEEEE. CDR3 in amino acids: CASSFKGINQPQHF. CDR3 coding DNA: TGTGCCAGCAGCTTCAAAGGGATCAATCAGCCCCAGCATTTT.

The V call is TRBV29-1, the J call TRBJ1-2; D remains ambiguous. Germline V CDR1 and CDR2: SQVTM, ANQGSEA. The CDR3 loop spans 9 amino acids. V was shortened by 1 base and J by 7 bases, with 1 base between the two germline ends. CDR3 loop: CSVEGGYTF. The CDR3 DNA is TGCAGCGTTGAAGGTGGCTACACCTTC.

This clone was seen only a few times. The chain combines TRBV20-1 with TRBJ1-1; 7 bases map to TRBD1. Germline trimming cut 5 bases from V and 7 bases from J; bases unmatched to any gene: 4. Germline CDR1 DFQATT, CDR2 SNEGSKA (reference sequence). The length of the CDR3 is 11 residues. The CDR3 is CSAQGELEAFF. In nucleotides, the CDR3 is TGCAGTGCTCAGGGGGAACTTGAAGCTTTCTTT.

Remarks on this clone: A junction end diverges from the germline sequence, so it may reflect a read error. This sequence joins TRBV7-2 and TRBJ1-5; D ambiguous. Germline CDR1 and CDR2: SGHTA and FQGNSA. The CDR3 covers 13 residues. The CDR3 sequence: CASSLDTNQPQHF. The DNA for the CDR3 is TGTGCCAGCAGTTTAGACACTAATCAGCCCCAGCATTTT.

The rearrangement uses TRBV6-1 and TRBJ1-1, with D tentatively TRBD1 (5 bases). V lost 5 bases and J lost 2, with 12 bases in between. The germline gives CDR1 MNHNS, CDR2 SASEGT. The CDR3 spans 14 residues. The CDR3 sequence: CASSSRQRNTEAFF. The CDR3 coding sequence is TGTGCCAGCAGTTCCCGACAGAGAAACACTGAAGCTTTCTTT.

The J gene is TRBJ2-3, the V gene TRBV7-3, with 9 positions matching TRBD2. Per the germline V gene, CDR1 is SGHTA and CDR2 is FQGTGA. The CDR3 is made up of 18 amino acids. The V and J ends lost 3 bases and 4 bases, in that order; junction bases with no gene match: 14. The CDR3 spells CASSFAPVSGSRADTQYF. The CDR3 DNA reads TGTGCCAGCAGCTTCGCCCCAGTTAGCGGGAGCAGGGCAGATACGCAGTATTTT.

The J gene is TRBJ2-6, the V gene TRBV4-1, with 7 positions matching TRBD2. The V and J ends lost 0 bases and 0 bases, in that order; junction bases with no gene match: 8. This CDR3 spans 19 amino acids. From germline, CDR1 is MGHRA and CDR2 YSYEKL. The CDR3 sequence: CASSQEGGETNSGANVLTF. DNA for the CDR3: TGCGCCAGCAGCCAAGAGGGGGGGGAGACGAACTCTGGGGCCAACGTCCTGACTTTC.

V and J are TRBV6-1 and TRBJ1-1; tentatively, D is TRBD1 (6 bases). V gave up 1 base and J gave up 9 bases, with 21 bases separating them. The germline CDR1 and CDR2 sequences are MNHNS and SASEGT. This CDR3 region has 16 residues. The CDR3 loop reads CASSEVQGGGGNKAFF. The CDR3 region has the DNA TGTGCCAGCAGTGAAGTACAGGGAGGTGGGGGGAACAAAGCTTTCTTT.

The rearrangement joins TRBV5-1 to TRBJ2-1, with TRBD2 as a possible D gene (6 bases). V was shortened by 4 bases and J by 4 bases, with 18 bases between the two germline ends. The CDR3 sequence is 16 residues long. The germline V gene has CDR1 SGHRS and CDR2 YFSETQ. The CDR3 sequence is CASSPLAGGTYNEQFF. As DNA, the CDR3 is TGCGCCAGCAGCCCGCTGGCCGGGGGTACGTACAATGAGCAGTTCTTC.

This clone has only one observation. The chain links TRBV5-1 to TRBJ2-3; TRBD2 might be the D (5 bases). The CDR3 extends over 15 amino acids. With 9 bases removed from V and 5 bases from J, the gap between germline ends came to 22 bases. CDR1 is SGHRS, CDR2 YFSETQ, per germline. The CDR3 DNA sequence: TGCGCCAACAACCCTAGCCCCACCTTCAGAGATACGCAGTATTTT. Amino acids: CANNPSPTFRDTQYF. The variable domain in full, completed from reference TRBV5-1 and TRBJ2-3, reads KAGVTQTPRYLIKTRGQQVTLSCSPISGHRSVSWYQQTPGQGLQFLFEYFSETQRNKGNFPGRFSGRQFSNSRSEMNVSTLELGDSALYLCANNPSPTFRDTQYFGPGTRLTVL.